This T cell receptor (beta chain) was identified in a study of shared clonotypes between healthy human individuals. The J segment lost 5 bases and the V segment lost 2 bases, leaving 16 bases of the junction unmatched. The CDR3 has 17 residues. CD45RO-negative, CCR7-positively selected cells formed the naive CD8 fraction, excluding terminally differentiated effector memory CD45RA+ cells. Donors were Caucasian adults residing in Nashville, Tennessee, USA. Assay execution took place at the deep level. Every immunoSEQ plate was one replicate of a subset's evenly spread DNA. Generated by immunoSEQ multiplex PCR, the TCRdb table keeps only in-frame clones and is missing some. The table shows millions of clones, with roughly 91% occurring only once.

Sequenced input: naive CD8+ T cells from PBMCs. The chain combines TRBV5-3 with TRBJ2-7, with TRBD2 identical over 7 bases. Being an ORF, TRBV5-3 has a function that is uncertain. The TCR comes from a man between 18 and 35 years old in good health. Some clones in this sample may be carry-over from other donors' samples. In DNA form, the CDR3 reads TGTGCCAGAAGCTTCGGGGCGGGGGAGCCCCCTCGGGACGAGCAGTACTTC. Translation: CARSFGAGEPPRDEQYF.